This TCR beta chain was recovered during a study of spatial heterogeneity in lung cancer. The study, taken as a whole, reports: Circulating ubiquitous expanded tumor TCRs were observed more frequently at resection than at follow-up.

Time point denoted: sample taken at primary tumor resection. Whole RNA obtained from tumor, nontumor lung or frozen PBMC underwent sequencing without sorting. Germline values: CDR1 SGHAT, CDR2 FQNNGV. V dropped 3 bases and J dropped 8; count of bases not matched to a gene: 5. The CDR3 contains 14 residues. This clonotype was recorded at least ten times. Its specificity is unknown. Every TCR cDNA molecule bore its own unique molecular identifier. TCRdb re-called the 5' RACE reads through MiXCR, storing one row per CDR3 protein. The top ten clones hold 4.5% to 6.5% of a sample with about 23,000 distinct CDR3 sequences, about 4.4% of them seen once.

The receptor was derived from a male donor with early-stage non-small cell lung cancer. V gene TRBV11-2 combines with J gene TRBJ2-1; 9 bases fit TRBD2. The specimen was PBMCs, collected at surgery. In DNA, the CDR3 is TGTGCCAGCAGCTTTTACCGCGGGGGGGATGAGCAGTTCTTC. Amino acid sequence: CASSFYRGGDEQFF.